This T cell receptor beta chain derives from a study of shared clonotypes between healthy human individuals. Overall study context: Researchers assigned three CD4 naive, three CD4 memory, two CD8 naive and one CD8 memory plate to each donor. General study points: There were few donors, and this limited the genetic and exposure-history diversity represented.

Note on this clone: The antigen remains undetermined. Other DNA sequences within the sample encode an identical CDR3.

Trimming stripped 3 bases from V and 1 base from J, with 6 bases between. Germline CDR1 reads SNHLY; CDR2 reads FYNNEI. The CDR3 is 13 residues long. The deep-level immunoSEQ assay was used. Method: immunoSEQ multiplex PCR; TCRdb's copy keeps in-frame clones and lacks some. Counted here are about 2,100,000 clones, 85% to 95% occurring once; the ten biggest clones make up 1.5% to 2%. Naivety among CD8 cells was defined by CD45RO negativity and positive CCR7 selection, thereby excluding terminally differentiated effector memory CD45RA+ cells. The specimen was naive CD8+ T cells from PBMCs. The rearrangement uses TRBV2 and TRBJ1-1; D is unclear. The sequence was obtained from a man younger than 35 in good health. Some clones in this sample may be carry-over from other donors' samples. CDR3 bases: TGTGCCAGCAGTGATAGAAAGAACACTGAAGCTTTCTTT. It is translated as CASSDRKNTEAFF. The full variable domain, its missing parts supplied by reference TRBV2 and TRBJ1-1, is EPEVTQTPSHQVTQMGQEVILRCVPISNHLYFYWYRQILGQKVEFLVSFYNNEISEKSEIFDDQFSVERPDGSNFTLKIRSTKLEDSAMYFCASSDRKNTEAFFGQGTRLTVV.